This T cell receptor beta chain was sequenced during a study of Ad26.COV2.S vaccination and SARS-CoV-2 variants. The study, taken as a whole, reports: Vaccine and placebo groups showed comparable non-spike TCR breadth.

With regard to this clone: The target antigen is unknown.

The repertoire was sequenced with immunoSEQ multiplex PCR; TCRdb's copy has only in-frame clones and lacks some. This table has approximately 400,000 clones, about 91% appearing once. The TCR originated in a human donor who had recovered from COVID-19. The sequencing used peripheral blood, collected after recovery from COVID-19.

CDR3 residues: CASSLSGRGLQETQYF. The CDR3 bases are TGCGCCAGCAGCTTGTCAGGGAGGGGGTTACAAGAGACCCAGTACTTC. This sequence joins TRBV5-1 and TRBJ2-5; possibly TRBD2 for D (7 bases). This CDR3 contains 16 residues. V was trimmed by 1 base and J by 2 bases, leaving 15 bases between them. Germline V lookup: CDR1 SGHRS, CDR2 YFSETQ. Complete variable domain (other parts from reference TRBV5-1 and TRBJ2-5): KAGVTQTPRYLIKTRGQQVTLSCSPISGHRSVSWYQQTPGQGLQFLFEYFSETQRNKGNFPGRFSGRQFSNSRSEMNVSTLELGDSALYLCASSLSGRGLQETQYFGPGTRLLVL.